This T cell receptor beta chain was profiled in a study of shared clonotypes between healthy human individuals. There were no recent acute infections or vaccinations among the donors, who were healthy HIV-negative adults. Each unsorted sample relied on about 90 million PBMCs as its source of genomic DNA. Sequencing on ten immunoSEQ deep assay plates was performed for unsorted PBMC DNA. Per the original methods: Filtering was not the same, since immunoSEQ gave junction-only sequences without quality scores. This table comes from immunoSEQ multiplex PCR, and its TCRdb copy is limited to in-frame clones, with some not included. V, J and clone size are taken as reported in that table, and D and trimming were inferred from the DNA itself. Altogether about 490,000 clones are present, around 80% being singletons, with the ten largest covering approximately 12%. The sequenced sample consisted of PBMCs. The sequence was collected from a woman in her forties in good health. Some clones in this sample may be carry-over from other donors' samples.

CDR3 DNA sequence: TGTGCCAGCAGTTACCTTCCGACCCTCTACGAGCAGTACTTC. Its protein is CASSYLPTLYEQYF. V is TRBV6-8 and J is TRBJ2-7, with D unresolved. Between the trimmed V and J ends, which lost 2 bases and 3 bases, there was a span of 11 bases. Germline V CDR1 and CDR2: MNHGY, SAAAGT. The CDR3 sequence is 14 residues long.